This T cell receptor beta chain was recorded in a study of blood T cell repertoires in COVID-19. The method was immunoSEQ multiplex PCR; TCRdb's version includes in-frame clones alone and lacks a portion of them. The top ten clones hold 5% to 6.5% of a sample with about 69,000 clones, 85% to 90% of them seen once. The CDR3 contains 15 residues. The germline V gene has CDR1 MNHEY and CDR2 SMNVEV (reference sequence). The V and J ends lost 5 bases and 7 bases, in that order; junction bases with no gene match: 10. The sequenced sample consisted of peripheral blood. The gene calls are TRBV27 and TRBJ2-7; 11 bases align to TRBD2. This receptor was taken from a man in his forties or fifties with acute or convalescent COVID-19. The CDR3 region has the DNA TGTGCCAGCAGTCGATTAGCGGGAGGGGCGGAAGAGCAGTACTTC. The encoded protein is CASSRLAGGAEEQYF.